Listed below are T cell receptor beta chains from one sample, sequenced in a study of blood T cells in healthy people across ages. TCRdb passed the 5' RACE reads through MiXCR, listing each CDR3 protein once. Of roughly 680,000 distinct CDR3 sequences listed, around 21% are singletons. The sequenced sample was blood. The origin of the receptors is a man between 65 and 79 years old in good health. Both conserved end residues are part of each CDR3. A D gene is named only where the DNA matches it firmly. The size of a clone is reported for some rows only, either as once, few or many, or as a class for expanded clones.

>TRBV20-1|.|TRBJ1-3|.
TGCAGTGCCTGGGAGGGGGGCTCTGGAAACACCATATATTTT
CSAWEGGSGNTIYF
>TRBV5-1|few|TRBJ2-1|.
TGCGCCAGCGCCGGAGGAGTGCATTTGTACAATGAGCAGTTCTTC
CASAGGVHLYNEQFF
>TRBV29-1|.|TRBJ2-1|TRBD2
TGCAGCGTTGAAGGACTAGCGGGTCCCTACAATGAGCAGTTCTTC
CSVEGLAGPYNEQFF
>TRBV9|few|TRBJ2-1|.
TGTGCCAGCAGCGTAGAGTGGGAATCCTACAATGAGCAGTTCTTC
CASSVEWESYNEQFF
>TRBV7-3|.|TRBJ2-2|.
TGTGCCAGCAAACGGGACACCCTCACCGGGGAGCTGTTTTTT
CASKRDTLTGELFF
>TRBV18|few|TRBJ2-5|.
TGTGCCAGCTCACCACCTCGGGAGTCAGAGACCCAGTACTTC
CASSPPRESETQYF
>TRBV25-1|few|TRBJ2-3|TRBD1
TGTGCCAGCAGTCCGACAGGGGGCGCAGATACGCAGTATTTT
CASSPTGGADTQYF
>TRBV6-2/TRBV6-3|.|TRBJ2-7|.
TGTGCCAGCAGTCGCCCCGGGAGTTCCACCTACGAGCAGTACTTC
CASSRPGSSTYEQYF
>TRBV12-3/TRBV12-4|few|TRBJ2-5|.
TGTGCCAGCAGTTTGAGTCGGTACCAAGAGACCCAGTACTTC
CASSLSRYQETQYF
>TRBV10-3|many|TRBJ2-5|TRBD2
TGTGCCATCAGTGACCCAGCGGGAGTAGGCCAAGAGACCCAGTACTTC
CAISDPAGVGQETQYF
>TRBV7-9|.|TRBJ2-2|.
TGTGCCAGCAGCTTCACCGGGACTGGGAACACCGGGGAGCTGTTTTTT
CASSFTGTGNTGELFF
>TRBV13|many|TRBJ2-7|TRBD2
TGTGCCAGCAGCCCCCCCGGCGGGAGTCCTATCGAGCAGTACTTC
CASSPPGGSPIEQYF
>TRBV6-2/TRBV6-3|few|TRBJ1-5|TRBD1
TGTGCCAGCAGTTACTGGGCACCGGGACAGCCTAATCAGCCCCAGCATTTT
CASSYWAPGQPNQPQHF
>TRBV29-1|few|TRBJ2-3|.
TGCAGCGTTGAAGAGCAAGTCGGCACAGATACGCAGTATTTT
CSVEEQVGTDTQYF
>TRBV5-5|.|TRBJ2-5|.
TGTGCCAGCACCCCCGATCAAAGACGCGGGGAGACCCAGTACTTC
CASTPDQRRGETQYF
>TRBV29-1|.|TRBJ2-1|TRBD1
TGCAGCGTTGCGAGGATGTCCGGGACAGGGGGCGGATACAATGAGCAGTTCTTC
CSVARMSGTGGGYNEQFF
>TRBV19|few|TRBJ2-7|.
TGTGCCAGTAGTGTAGGACAGAGCCTCGAGCAGTACTTC
CASSVGQSLEQYF
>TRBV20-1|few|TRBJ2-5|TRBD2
TGCAGTGCCCGACTAGCGGCAACATCAGAGACCCAGTACTTC
CSARLAATSETQYF
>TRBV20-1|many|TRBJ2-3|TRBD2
TGCAGTGCCGGGGTAGCGGGAGGGTACACAGATACGCAGTATTTT
CSAGVAGGYTDTQYF
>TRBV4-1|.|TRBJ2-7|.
TGCGCCAGCAGCCCCAAGGGACTGAGCTCCTACGAGCAGTACTTC
CASSPKGLSSYEQYF
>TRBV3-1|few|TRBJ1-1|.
TGTGCCAGCAGCCAAGAAAGGGCCACGAACACTGAAGCTTTCTTT
CASSQERATNTEAFF
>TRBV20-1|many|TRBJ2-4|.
TGCAGTGCTAGGTATAACACGGAAAACATTCAGTACTTC
CSARYNTENIQYF
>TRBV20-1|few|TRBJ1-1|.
TGCAGTGCGGGAGTAGGAGAAAACACTGAAGCTTTCTTT
CSAGVGENTEAFF
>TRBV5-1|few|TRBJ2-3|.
TGCGCCAGCAGCTGGGGACAAGGCCGCTCCGCCGATACGCAGTATTTT
CASSWGQGRSADTQYF
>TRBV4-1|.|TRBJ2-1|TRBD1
TGCGCCAGCAGTCTTATGTGGGACAGCTCCTACAATGAGCAGTTCTTC
CASSLMWDSSYNEQFF
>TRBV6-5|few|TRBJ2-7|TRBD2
TGTGCCAGCAGTGAGACTAGCGGCCCCTACGAGCAGTACTTC
CASSETSGPYEQYF
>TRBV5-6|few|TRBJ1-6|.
TGTGCCAGCAGCTTTCGTCAGGGTGGAAATTCACCCCTCCACTTT
CASSFRQGGNSPLHF
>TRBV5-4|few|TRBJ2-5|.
TGTGCCAGCAGCAACAGGGTTAAAGAGACCCAGTACTTC
CASSNRVKETQYF
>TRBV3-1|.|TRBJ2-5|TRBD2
TGTGCCAGCAGCCACCAGGGACTAGCGGGAGGGAGACAAGAGACCCAGTACTTC
CASSHQGLAGGRQETQYF
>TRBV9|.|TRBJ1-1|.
TGTGCCAGCAGCCCATATACAGTTGTGAACACTGAAGCTTTCTTT
CASSPYTVVNTEAFF
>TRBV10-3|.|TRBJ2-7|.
TGTTCTGAGAGCTACGAGCAGTACTTC
CSESYEQYF
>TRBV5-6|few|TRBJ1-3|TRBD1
TGTGCCAGCAGCTTGATCCGGACAGGGGGCGAAAATGGAAACACCATATATTTT
CASSLIRTGGENGNTIYF
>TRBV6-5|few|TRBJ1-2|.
TGTGCCAGCCGGTTAAGGGAGAACTATGGCTACACCTTC
CASRLRENYGYTF
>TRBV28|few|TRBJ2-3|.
TGTGCCAGCAGCAAAAGTCTTACAAGCACAGATACGCAGTATTTT
CASSKSLTSTDTQYF
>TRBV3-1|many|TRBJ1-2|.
TGTGCCAGCAGCCCTCAGGGTAATGGCTACACCTTC
CASSPQGNGYTF
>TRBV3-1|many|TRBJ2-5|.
TGTGCCAGCAGCCAAATAGCAGGAGAGACCCAGTACTTC
CASSQIAGETQYF
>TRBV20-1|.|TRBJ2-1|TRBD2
TGCAGTGTAGATAGCGGGAGGTTTGCCTATGAGCAGTTCTTC
CSVDSGRFAYEQFF
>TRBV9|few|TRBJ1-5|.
TGTGCCAGCAGCGTAGGTGGAAGCAATCAGCCCCAGCATTTT
CASSVGGSNQPQHF
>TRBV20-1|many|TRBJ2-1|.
TGCAGTGCTAGAGCGGGTAGCGCGTCATACAATGAGCAGTTCTTC
CSARAGSASYNEQFF
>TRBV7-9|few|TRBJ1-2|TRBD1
TGTGCCAGCAGCTTCCCAGGACAGGGCGGAGGCTACACCTTC
CASSFPGQGGGYTF
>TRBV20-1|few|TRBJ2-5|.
TGCAGTGCTAGAGTTCAGGGCGTCCCGGGGACCCAGTACTTC
CSARVQGVPGTQYF
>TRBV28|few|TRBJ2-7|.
TGTGCCAGCAGGGGGGTTTCCTACGAGCAGTACTTC
CASRGVSYEQYF
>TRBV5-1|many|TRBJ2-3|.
TGCGCCAGCAGCTCCGGGACTCCCACAGATACGCAGTATTTT
CASSSGTPTDTQYF
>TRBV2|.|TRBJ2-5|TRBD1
TGTGCCAGCGGGAAGACAGGGCCCATGGAGACCCAGTACTTC
CASGKTGPMETQYF
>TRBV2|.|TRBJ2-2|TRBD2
TGTGCCAGCAGTGTTGCGGGAGGGGCCACCGGGGAGCTGTTTTTT
CASSVAGGATGELFF
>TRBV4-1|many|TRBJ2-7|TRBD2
TGCGCCAGCAGCCAGTTCACTAGCGGCAGTTCCTACGAGCAGTACTTC
CASSQFTSGSSYEQYF
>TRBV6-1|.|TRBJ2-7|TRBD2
TGTGCCAGCAGTGAGGGGGAGGGGTACTCCTACGAGCAGTACTTC
CASSEGEGYSYEQYF
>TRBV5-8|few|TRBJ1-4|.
TGTGCCAGCAGCCGAAGGGACGGGGGGCCTAATGAAAAACTGTTTTTT
CASSRRDGGPNEKLFF
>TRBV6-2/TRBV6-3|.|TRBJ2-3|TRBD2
TGTGCCAGCAGCGGACTAGCGGGACGTACAGATACGCAGTATTTT
CASSGLAGRTDTQYF